The T cell receptor beta chain under discussion was sequenced for a study of blood T cell repertoires in COVID-19. Study background: COVID-19 samples from acute and convalescent phases originated in the United States, Italy and Spain.

Followed longitudinally, the Seattle patients had been enrolled during active infection. Per the study methods: Reference gene primer amplification yielded estimated nucleated cell counts. Repertoires were generated with immunoSEQ multiplex PCR, while TCRdb's copy carries only in-frame clones and drops some. V and J calls and clone size are copied from that table; D and trimming were computed from the DNA. The sample contains more than 200,000 clones, 70% to 90% of which appear only once. This CDR3 contains 18 residues. Germline V gene sequence: CDR1 KGHDR, CDR2 SFDVKD. Trimming cost V 4 bases and J 0 bases, with 18 bases left between them.

This clonotype originated in a woman aged 60-75 years with COVID-19, enrolled during active disease. The chain joins TRBV24-1 to TRBJ2-1; perhaps TRBD2 as D (6 bases). The sequencing input was peripheral blood. The CDR3 coding sequence is TGTGCCACCAGTGACCCCGCCCGGGAGCTTAGCTCCTACAATGAGCAGTTCTTC. Translated: CATSDPARELSSYNEQFF.